This T cell receptor (beta chain) was captured in a study of blood T cell repertoires in COVID-19. Overall study: Whether acute or convalescent, the COVID-19 samples came from the United States, Italy and Spain. Nucleic acid was either cDNA or gDNA, and it came from T cells, B-cell-depleted T cells, or PBMCs.

As originally analysed: Reference gene primers were amplified, and this amplification served to estimate nucleated cell counts. Only in-frame clones appear in the TCRdb table, and some are missing; sequencing was by immunoSEQ multiplex PCR. That table gives V, J and clone size, and the DNA gave D and trimming. The sample yields about 210,000 clones, about 78% seen once. This clone was seen once. The TCR sequence derives from a woman in her 70s with acute or convalescent COVID-19. Sequenced sample: peripheral blood.

The CDR3 sequence: CATRGQGAMNEQFF. The CDR3 DNA reads TGTGCCACCCGGGGACAGGGGGCTATGAATGAGCAGTTCTTC. V is TRBV19 and J is TRBJ2-1; TRBD1 aligns across 12 bases. V shed 10 bases, J shed 7 bases, and the junction held 8 bases outside the gene matches. This CDR3 has 14 amino acids. The germline V gene encodes CDR1 LNHDA and CDR2 SQIVND (reference sequence).